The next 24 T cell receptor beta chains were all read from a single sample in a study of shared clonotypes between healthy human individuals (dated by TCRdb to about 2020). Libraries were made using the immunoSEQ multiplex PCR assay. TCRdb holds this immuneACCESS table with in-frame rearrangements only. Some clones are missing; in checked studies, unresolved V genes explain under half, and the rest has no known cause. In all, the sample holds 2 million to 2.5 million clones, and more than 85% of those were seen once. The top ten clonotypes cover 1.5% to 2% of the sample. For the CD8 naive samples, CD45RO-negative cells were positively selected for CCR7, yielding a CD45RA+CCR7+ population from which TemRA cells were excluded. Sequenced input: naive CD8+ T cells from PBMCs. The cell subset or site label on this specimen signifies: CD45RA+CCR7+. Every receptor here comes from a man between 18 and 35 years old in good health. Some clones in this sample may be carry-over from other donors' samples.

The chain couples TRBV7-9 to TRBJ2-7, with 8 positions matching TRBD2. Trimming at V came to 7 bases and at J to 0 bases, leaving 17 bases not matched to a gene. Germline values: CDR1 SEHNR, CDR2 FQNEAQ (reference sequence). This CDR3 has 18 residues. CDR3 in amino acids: CASISGGGGPSGSYEQYF. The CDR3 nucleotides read TGTGCCAGCATCTCCGGGGGGGGAGGGCCGTCGGGCTCCTACGAGCAGTACTTC.

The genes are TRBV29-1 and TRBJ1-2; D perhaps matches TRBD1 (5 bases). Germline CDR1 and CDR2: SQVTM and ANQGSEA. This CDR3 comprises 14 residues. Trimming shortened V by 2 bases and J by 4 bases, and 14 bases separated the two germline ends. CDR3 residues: CSVEWQGATYGYTF. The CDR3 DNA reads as TGCAGCGTTGAATGGCAGGGAGCAACCTATGGCTACACCTTC.

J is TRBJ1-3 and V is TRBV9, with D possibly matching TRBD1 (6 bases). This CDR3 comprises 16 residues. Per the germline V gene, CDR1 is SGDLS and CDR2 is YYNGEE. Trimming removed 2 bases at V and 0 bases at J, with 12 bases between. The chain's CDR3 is CASSVDTGLSGNTIYF. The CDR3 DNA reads TGTGCCAGCAGCGTGGACACAGGGCTCTCTGGAAACACCATATATTTT. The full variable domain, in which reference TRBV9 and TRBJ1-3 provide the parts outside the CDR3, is DSGVTQTPKHLITATGQRVTLRCSPRSGDLSVYWYQQSLDQGLQFLIQYYNGEERAKGNILERFSAQQFPDLHSELNLSSLELGDSALYFCASSVDTGLSGNTIYFGEGSWLTVV.

The CDR3 protein is CASSHNNEQFF. CDR3 DNA: TGTGCCAGCAGCCATAACAATGAGCAGTTCTTC. The chain couples TRBV14 to TRBJ2-1; D gene ambiguous. V was shortened by 3 bases and J by 5 bases, with 2 bases between the two germline ends. Germline CDR1 is SGHDN and CDR2 is FVKESK. This CDR3 has 11 residues.

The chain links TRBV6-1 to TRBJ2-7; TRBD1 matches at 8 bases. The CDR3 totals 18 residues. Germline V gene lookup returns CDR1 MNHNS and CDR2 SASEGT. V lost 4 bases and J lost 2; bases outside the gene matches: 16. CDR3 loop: CASSGGQGSVGSAYEQYF. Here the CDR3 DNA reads TGTGCCAGCAGTGGAGGACAGGGTTCGGTTGGGTCTGCCTACGAGCAGTACTTC.

CDR3 region: CATTLGYPATEAFF. The CDR3 nucleotides read TGTGCCACCACCCTCGGGTATCCAGCCACTGAAGCTTTCTTT. The chain couples TRBV6-5 to TRBJ1-1; D uncertain. CDR1 is MNHEY, CDR2 SVGAGI, per germline. The CDR3 sequence is 14 residues long. Deletions cut 10 bases from V and 4 bases from J, with 19 bases between.

CDR3 in DNA: TGCGCCAGTGTCCCGGACATAGGGGGCTACACCTTC. Residues: CASVPDIGGYTF. The V and J genes are TRBV23-1 and TRBJ1-2; D is perhaps TRBD1 (5 bases). TRBV23-1 is given ORF status, its function remaining uncertain. This CDR3 contains 12 residues. Trimming took off 9 bases at V and 8 bases at J, with 16 bases between the two ends.

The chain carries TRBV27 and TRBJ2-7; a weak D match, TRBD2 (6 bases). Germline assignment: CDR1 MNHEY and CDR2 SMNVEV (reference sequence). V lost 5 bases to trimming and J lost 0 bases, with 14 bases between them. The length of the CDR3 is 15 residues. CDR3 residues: CASSPGTGVSYEQYF. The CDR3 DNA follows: TGTGCCAGCAGTCCGGGGACTGGGGTCTCCTACGAGCAGTACTTC.

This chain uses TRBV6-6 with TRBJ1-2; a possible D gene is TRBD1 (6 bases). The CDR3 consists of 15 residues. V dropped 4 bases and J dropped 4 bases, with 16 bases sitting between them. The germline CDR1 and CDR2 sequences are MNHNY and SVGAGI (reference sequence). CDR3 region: CASSSGGDGFYGYTF. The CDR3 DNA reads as TGTGCCAGCAGTTCGGGGGGCGACGGCTTCTATGGCTACACCTTC.

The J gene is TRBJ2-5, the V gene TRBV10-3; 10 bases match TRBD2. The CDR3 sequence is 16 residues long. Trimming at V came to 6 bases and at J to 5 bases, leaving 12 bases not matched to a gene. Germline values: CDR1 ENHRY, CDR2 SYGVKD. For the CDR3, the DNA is TGTGCCATCAGCCCTGTGGCTAGCGGGAGTTGGGAGACCCAGTACTTC. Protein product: CAISPVASGSWETQYF.

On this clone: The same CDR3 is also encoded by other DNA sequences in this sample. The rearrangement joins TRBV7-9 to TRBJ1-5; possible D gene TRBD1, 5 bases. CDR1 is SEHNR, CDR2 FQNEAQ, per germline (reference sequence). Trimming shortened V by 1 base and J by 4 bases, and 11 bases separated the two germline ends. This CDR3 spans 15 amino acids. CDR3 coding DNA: TGTGCCAGCAGCTTAGGGGGCGTTGGGAATCAGCCCCAGCATTTT. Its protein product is CASSLGGVGNQPQHF. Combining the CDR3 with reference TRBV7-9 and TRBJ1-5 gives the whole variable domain DTGVSQNPRHKITKRGQNVTFRCDPISEHNRLYWYRQTLGQGPEFLTYFQNEAQLEKSRLLSDRFSAERPKGSFSTLEIQRTEQGDSAMYLCASSLGGVGNQPQHFGDGTRLSIL.

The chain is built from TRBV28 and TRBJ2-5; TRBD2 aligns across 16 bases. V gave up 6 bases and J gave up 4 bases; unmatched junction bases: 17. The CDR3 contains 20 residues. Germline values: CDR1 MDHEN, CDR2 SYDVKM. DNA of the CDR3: TGTGCCAGCAGACACAGGGGGACTAGCGGGAGGGCCGAGTCCAGAGAGACCCAGTACTTC. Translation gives CASRHRGTSGRAESRETQYF.

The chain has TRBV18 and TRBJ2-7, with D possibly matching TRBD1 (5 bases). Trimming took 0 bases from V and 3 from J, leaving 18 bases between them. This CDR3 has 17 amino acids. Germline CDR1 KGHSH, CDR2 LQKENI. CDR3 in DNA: TGTGCCAGCTCACCACCGGTAGGGGATCCTCTCCACTACGAGCAGTACTTC. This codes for CASSPPVGDPLHYEQYF.

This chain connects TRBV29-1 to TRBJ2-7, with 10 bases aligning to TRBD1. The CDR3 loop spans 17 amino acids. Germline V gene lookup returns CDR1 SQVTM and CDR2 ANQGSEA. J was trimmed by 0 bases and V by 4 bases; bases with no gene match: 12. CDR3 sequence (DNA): TGCAGCGTTGTGTGGGGGTGGGGACAGGGGACCTCCTACGAGCAGTACTTC. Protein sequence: CSVVWGWGQGTSYEQYF.

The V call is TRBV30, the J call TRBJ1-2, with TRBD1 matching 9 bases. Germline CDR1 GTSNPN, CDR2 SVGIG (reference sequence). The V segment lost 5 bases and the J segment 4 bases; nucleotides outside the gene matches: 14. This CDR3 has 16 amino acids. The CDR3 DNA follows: TGTGCCTGGGGAGGAACAGGGGGCGGTTGGAGCTATGGCTACACCTTC. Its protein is CAWGGTGGGWSYGYTF.

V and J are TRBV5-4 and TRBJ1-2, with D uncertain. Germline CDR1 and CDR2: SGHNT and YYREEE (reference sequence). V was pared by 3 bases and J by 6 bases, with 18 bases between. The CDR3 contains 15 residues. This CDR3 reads CASSSPVGLRDGYTF. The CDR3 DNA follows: TGTGCCAGCAGCTCCCCCGTCGGCCTCCGAGATGGCTACACCTTC. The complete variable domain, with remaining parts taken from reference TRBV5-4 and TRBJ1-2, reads ETGVTQSPTHLIKTRGQQVTLRCSSQSGHNTVSWYQQALGQGPQFIFQYYREEENGRGNFPPRFSGLQFPNYSSELNVNALELDDSALYLCASSSPVGLRDGYTFGSGTRLTVV.

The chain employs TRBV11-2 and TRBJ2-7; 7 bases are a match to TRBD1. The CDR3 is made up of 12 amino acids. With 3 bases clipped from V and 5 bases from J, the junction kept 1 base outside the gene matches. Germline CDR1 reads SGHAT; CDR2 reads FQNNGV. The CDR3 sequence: CASSLGQHEQYF. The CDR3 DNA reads TGTGCCAGCAGCTTGGGACAGCACGAGCAGTACTTC.

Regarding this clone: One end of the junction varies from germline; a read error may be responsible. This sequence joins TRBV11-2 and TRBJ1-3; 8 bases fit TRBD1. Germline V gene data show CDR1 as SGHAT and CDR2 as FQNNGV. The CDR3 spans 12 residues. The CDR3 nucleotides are TGTGCCAGCAGCTACTCCGGACAGGGTGGGCATTTT. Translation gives CASSYSGQGGHF.

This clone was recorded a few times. CDR3 amino acids: CASGGSMNTEAFF. In DNA, the CDR3 is TGCGCCAGCGGGGGAAGCATGAACACTGAAGCTTTCTTT. The chain couples TRBV10-2 to TRBJ1-1; D might be TRBD1 (5 bases). CDR1 is WSHSY and CDR2 is SAAADI in the germline V gene. This CDR3 is built from 13 residues. The ends were cut back, 8 bases at V and 0 bases at J, with 10 bases in the middle.

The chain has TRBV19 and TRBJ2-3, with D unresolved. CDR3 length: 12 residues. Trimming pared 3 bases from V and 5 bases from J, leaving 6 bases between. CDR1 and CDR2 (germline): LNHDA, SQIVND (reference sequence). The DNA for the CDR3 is TGTGCCAGTAGTATTGAAAGAGATACGCAGTATTTT. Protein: CASSIERDTQYF.

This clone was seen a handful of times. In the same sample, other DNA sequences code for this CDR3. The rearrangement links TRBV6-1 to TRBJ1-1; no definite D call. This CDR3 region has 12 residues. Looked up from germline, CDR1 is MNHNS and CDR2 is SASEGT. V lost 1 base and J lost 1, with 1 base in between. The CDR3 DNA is TGTGCCAGCAGTGAAGGGAACACTGAAGCTTTCTTT. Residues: CASSEGNTEAFF.

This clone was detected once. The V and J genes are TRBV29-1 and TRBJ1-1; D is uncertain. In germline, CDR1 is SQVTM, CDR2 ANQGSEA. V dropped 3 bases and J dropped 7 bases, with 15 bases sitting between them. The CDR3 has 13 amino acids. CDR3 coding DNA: TGCAGCGTTGAGCCGAAAAACCAGCTTGAAGCTTTCTTT. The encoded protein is CSVEPKNQLEAFF.

The CDR3, as DNA: TGTGCCAGCAGCTTAGGGACTAGCGGGAAGGGGCAGTTCTTC. Amino acids: CASSLGTSGKGQFF. The rearrangement joins TRBV13 to TRBJ2-1; TRBD2 agrees at 11 bases. Germline V CDR1 and CDR2: PRHDT, FYEKMQ (reference sequence). CDR3 length: 14 residues. The V segment lost 0 bases and the J segment 12 bases; nucleotides outside the gene matches: 4.

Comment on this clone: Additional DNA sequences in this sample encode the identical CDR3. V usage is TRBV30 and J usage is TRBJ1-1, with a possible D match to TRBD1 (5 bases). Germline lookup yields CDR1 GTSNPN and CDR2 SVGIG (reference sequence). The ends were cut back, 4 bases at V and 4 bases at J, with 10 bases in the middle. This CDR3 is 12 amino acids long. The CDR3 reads CAWTLGGTEAFF. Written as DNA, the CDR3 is TGTGCCTGGACCCTGGGGGGCACTGAAGCTTTCTTT.